The 10 T cell receptor beta chains in this list originate from one sample, sequenced in a study of T cell responses to AZD1222 COVID-19 vaccine. Generated by immunoSEQ multiplex PCR, the TCRdb table keeps only in-frame clones and is missing some. The profile covers 130,000 to 150,000 clones, with roughly 87% appearing a single time and approximately 1.8% taken by the ten largest. The starting material was peripheral blood, obtained 28 days after the second AZD1222 dose. These receptor sequences come from an adult who received the AZD1222 COVID-19 vaccine.

V gene TRBV7-9 combines with J gene TRBJ1-2; possible D gene TRBD1, 6 bases. CDR3 length: 14 residues. From germline, CDR1 is SEHNR and CDR2 FQNEAQ (reference sequence). Trimming took off 8 bases at V and 3 bases at J, with 16 bases between the two ends. DNA for the CDR3: TGTGCCAGCCGGGGGGGCTCCGGAGACTATGGCTACACCTTC. It encodes CASRGGSGDYGYTF.

This clone was counted between two and nine times. The chain links TRBV6-4 to TRBJ1-2; no clear D. Germline lookup yields CDR1 MRHNA and CDR2 SNTAGT. The CDR3 length is 16 residues. V was clipped by 2 bases and J by 4 bases, with 17 bases between them. DNA for the CDR3: TGTGCCAGCAGTGACACTGGGCAGGCCCCGGTCTATGGCTACACCTTC. It specifies CASSDTGQAPVYGYTF.

The chain uses TRBV24-1 and TRBJ1-1; tentative D call: TRBD1 (5 bases). CDR1 is KGHDR, CDR2 SFDVKD, per germline. Between the trimmed V and J ends, which lost 4 bases and 1 base, there was a span of 6 bases. The CDR3 totals 13 residues. In nucleotides, the CDR3 is TGTGCCACCAGTGAAGACAGGAACACTGAAGCTTTCTTT. Translation: CATSEDRNTEAFF.

This chain uses TRBV2 with TRBJ1-2; weak D call: TRBD1 (5 bases). Between the trimmed V and J ends, which lost 7 bases and 0 bases, there was a span of 15 bases. The CDR3 loop spans 15 amino acids. The germline V gene encodes CDR1 SNHLY and CDR2 FYNNEI. CDR3 nucleotides: TGTGCCAGCAACCTCAGGGCGTCAACTAACTATGGCTACACCTTC. It specifies CASNLRASTNYGYTF.

The J gene is TRBJ2-1, the V gene TRBV28; no clear D gene. V shed 8 bases and J shed 6 bases, with 8 bases lying between them. The V gene's germline CDR1 is MDHEN and CDR2 SYDVKM. The length of the CDR3 is 11 residues. This CDR3 is CASRYVNEQFF. CDR3 nucleotide sequence: TGTGCCAGCCGGTACGTCAATGAGCAGTTCTTC.

V usage is TRBV7-2 and J usage is TRBJ1-4; unclear D gene. The V end was cut by 1 base, the J end by 6 bases, with 6 bases between. The CDR3 has 13 residues. In germline, CDR1 is SGHTA, CDR2 FQGNSA. CDR3 in amino acids: CASSLVAYEKLFF. DNA of the CDR3: TGTGCCAGCAGCTTAGTAGCATATGAAAAACTGTTTTTT.

This chain joins TRBV14 and TRBJ1-2; no reliable D call. Per germline, CDR1 SGHDN and CDR2 FVKESK. The ends were cut back, 1 base at V and 7 bases at J, with 10 bases in the middle. The length of the CDR3 is 13 residues. The CDR3 here is CASSQGVFGGYTF. The CDR3 region has the DNA TGTGCCAGCAGCCAAGGCGTTTTCGGTGGCTACACCTTC.

The rearrangement uses TRBV19 and TRBJ1-5, with D uncertain. This CDR3 spans 15 amino acids. Trimming left V 3 bases short and J 0 bases short, with 9 bases between. CDR1 LNHDA and CDR2 SQIVND come from the germline V gene (reference sequence). CDR3 loop: CASSIDKYSNQPQHF. CDR3 in DNA: TGTGCCAGTAGTATCGACAAATATAGCAATCAGCCCCAGCATTTT.

This rearrangement joins TRBV10-3 to TRBJ1-2; 8 nucleotides line up with TRBD1. This CDR3 is built from 14 residues. The trim removed 6 bases at V and 6 bases at J, leaving 9 bases unmatched. Germline assignment: CDR1 ENHRY and CDR2 SYGVKD. The chain's CDR3 is CAIRGTGDYDGYTF. CDR3 bases: TGTGCCATCAGGGGGACAGGTGATTATGATGGCTACACCTTC.

The chain couples TRBV4-3 to TRBJ2-7; the match to TRBD1 covers 9 bases. Looked up from germline, CDR1 is LGHNA and CDR2 is YSLEER. Trimming took 8 bases from V and 2 from J; bases not matched to a gene: 7. CDR3 length equals 14 residues. The chain's CDR3 is CASATRQGAYEQYF. The CDR3 DNA reads as TGCGCCAGCGCGACCCGACAGGGGGCCTACGAGCAGTACTTC.